These 29 T cell receptor beta chains were sequenced from one sample in a study of T-cell memory formation after mild COVID-19. TCRdb re-called the 5' RACE reads through MiXCR, storing one row per CDR3 protein. The sample holds 150,000 to 200,000 distinct CDR3 sequences; approximately 10% are singletons and the top ten take roughly 3.8%. Sequencing was carried out using PBMCs or a T cell subset sorted from them (not recorded which). These receptors were collected from a man aged 18 to 29 who had mild COVID-19 (a few samples of this study predate the infection). Cell type and time point are not known.

This clonotype was found a few times. The J gene is TRBJ2-7, the V gene TRBV3-1; the match to TRBD1 covers 8 bases. Trimming removed 4 bases from V and 2 bases from J; junction bases left unmatched: 4. CDR1 is LGHDT, CDR2 YNNKEL, per germline (reference sequence). This CDR3 contains 14 residues. The DNA for the CDR3 is TGTGCCAGCAGCCCACGGACAGGGACCTACGAGCAGTACTTC. This gives the protein CASSPRTGTYEQYF.

This clonotype was seen a handful of times. The chain carries TRBV2 and TRBJ2-2; 7 bases are a match to TRBD2. The germline CDR1 and CDR2 sequences are SNHLY and FYNNEI. The CDR3 is 16 amino acids. J was trimmed by 4 bases and V by 11 bases; bases with no gene match: 16. CDR3 loop: CAQREGAGGITGELFF. The CDR3 bases are TGTGCCCAAAGGGAGGGTGCAGGAGGGATCACCGGGGAGCTGTTTTTT.

The gene calls are TRBV25-1 and TRBJ1-6; D remains ambiguous. Trimming left V 4 bases short and J 11 bases short, with 18 bases between. The CDR3 loop spans 15 amino acids. Per the germline V gene, CDR1 is MGHDK and CDR2 is SYGVNS. The DNA for the CDR3 is TGTGCCAGCAGTGTAGCCGGACTACCGCTGGCACCCCTCCACTTT. Residues: CASSVAGLPLAPLHF.

This clonotype was found a few times. The chain couples TRBV5-1 to TRBJ1-4; 7 nucleotides match TRBD1. V shed 3 bases, J shed 7 bases, and the junction held 9 bases outside the gene matches. The CDR3 has 15 residues. Germline V lookup: CDR1 SGHRS, CDR2 YFSETQ. CDR3 in amino acids: CASSSLTGAGEKLFF. DNA of the CDR3: TGCGCCAGCAGCTCCTTAACAGGGGCCGGTGAAAAACTGTTTTTT.

This clonotype was detected ten times or more. CDR3 nucleotide sequence: TGCGCCAGCAGCCAGCTATTCCAGAATTTCCGGGACAGCCTTCTGAACACTGAAGCTTTCTTT. It specifies CASSQLFQNFRDSLLNTEAFF. The rearrangement uses TRBV4-1 and TRBJ1-1; 7 nucleotides agree with TRBD1. This CDR3 comprises 21 residues. The germline V gene has CDR1 MGHRA and CDR2 YSYEKL. Unmatched junction bases numbered 22, after V lost 3 bases and J lost 0 bases.

CDR3 in DNA: TGTGCCAGTAGTATAAACGACCCCGGGGGCGCGCAGTACTTC. It translates to CASSINDPGGAQYF. The chain employs TRBV19 and TRBJ2-7; either TRBD1 or TRBD2 may supply D (6 bases each). V lost 2 bases and J 9 bases, leaving 17 bases between the germline ends. CDR1 and CDR2 from the germline V gene are LNHDA and SQIVND (reference sequence). The CDR3 is 14 amino acids. Full variable domain (remainder filled in from reference TRBV19 and TRBJ2-7): DGGITQSPKYLFRKEGQNVTLSCEQNLNHDAMYWYRQDPGQGLRLIYYSQIVNDFQKGDIAEGYSVSREKKESFPLTVTSAQKNPTAFYLCASSINDPGGAQYFGPGTRLTVT.

V gene TRBV6-6 combines with J gene TRBJ2-1; D not resolved. Per germline, CDR1 MNHNY and CDR2 SVGAGI (reference sequence). The CDR3 is made up of 13 amino acids. Deletions cut 6 bases from V and 5 bases from J, with 11 bases between. DNA of the CDR3: TGTGCCAGCAGGGGCCCTCGTGACAATGAGCAGTTCTTC. Protein sequence: CASRGPRDNEQFF.

This clonotype appeared a few times. The chain uses TRBV12-3 or TRBV12-4 and TRBJ1-2, with D unresolved. Trimming removed 6 bases from V and 12 bases from J, with 11 bases in between. The CDR3 extends over 10 amino acids. The CDR3 DNA reads TGTGCCAGCAGGGGCAGAGGGCACACCTTC. This encodes CASRGRGHTF.

This clonotype was picked up a small number of times. V is TRBV3-1 and J is TRBJ1-1; 7 bases align to TRBD1. Trimming cost V 4 bases and J 6 bases; bases outside gene matches: 11. Germline-derived CDR1 and CDR2 are LGHDT and YNNKEL (reference sequence). The length of the CDR3 is 15 residues. The CDR3 nucleotides read TGTGCCAGCAGCCTTACGGGGACAGAGGATTCTGAAGCTTTCTTT. Translated: CASSLTGTEDSEAFF.

V and J are TRBV12-3 or TRBV12-4 and TRBJ2-3; 7 bases match TRBD2. With 5 bases clipped from V and 3 bases from J, the junction kept 14 bases outside the gene matches. The CDR3 spans 17 residues. CDR3 DNA: TGTGCCAGCAGTCCCACGTCTGTGCAGGGAGGGACAGATACGCAGTATTTT. Protein product: CASSPTSVQGGTDTQYF.

In this sample, this clonotype turned up a few times. J is TRBJ2-5 and V is TRBV20-1; D remains ambiguous. Per the germline V gene, CDR1 is DFQATT and CDR2 is SNEGSKA (reference sequence). The CDR3 spans 10 residues. Trimming cost V 4 bases and J 2 bases, with 2 bases left between them. The CDR3 spells CSANQETQYF. Written as DNA, the CDR3 is TGCAGTGCTAATCAAGAGACCCAGTACTTC.

In this sample, this clonotype turned up a few times. This chain uses TRBV24-1 with TRBJ1-5; D is ambiguous. CDR1 is KGHDR and CDR2 is SFDVKD in the germline V gene. Trimming took 0 bases from V and 2 from J, leaving 4 bases between them. The CDR3 spans 14 residues. CDR3 nucleotide sequence: TGTGCCACCAGTGATTTGTGGGGCAATCAGCCCCAGCATTTT. This sequence encodes CATSDLWGNQPQHF.

This clonotype was found a few times. This chain connects TRBV10-2 to TRBJ2-3; TRBD1 is a possible D gene (6 bases). The germline V gene encodes CDR1 WSHSY and CDR2 SAAADI. Trimming took 6 bases from V and 0 from J, leaving 13 bases between them. This CDR3 contains 15 residues. CDR3 protein: CASSVGGSSTDTQYF. In DNA form, the CDR3 reads TGCGCCAGCAGCGTAGGGGGATCGAGCACAGATACGCAGTATTTT.

At least ten counts were recorded for this clonotype. The chain couples TRBV6-5 to TRBJ2-3, with 12 nucleotides matching TRBD2. V trimming: 5 bases; J trimming: 1 base; junction bases outside the gene matches: 1. This CDR3 has 15 amino acids. CDR1 and CDR2 from the germline V gene are MNHEY and SVGAGI. CDR3 region: CASSRLAGGTDTQYF. The CDR3, as DNA: TGTGCCAGCAGTAGACTAGCGGGGGGCACAGATACGCAGTATTTT.

The CDR3 sequence: CASSLVVPESPLHF. In nucleotides, the CDR3 is TGTGCCAGCAGCTTAGTGGTTCCGGAATCACCCCTCCACTTT. This chain links TRBV7-2 with TRBJ1-6; D not resolved. Germline loops: CDR1 SGHTA, CDR2 FQGNSA. The CDR3 consists of 14 residues. The V end lost 1 base, the J end lost 10 bases, and 11 bases lay between the germline ends.

This clonotype was counted ten times or more. The rearrangement uses TRBV5-4 and TRBJ2-3; D is ambiguous. Germline V gene lookup returns CDR1 SGHNT and CDR2 YYREEE (reference sequence). The germline V and J ends were trimmed by 1 base and 6 bases, with 3 bases remaining between them. The CDR3 length is 11 residues. CDR3 nucleotides: TGTGCCAGCAGCTTGAGGGATACGCAGTATTTT. The encoded protein is CASSLRDTQYF.

The CDR3 bases are TGTGCCACCAGTGACCCCCGGGCGGGGGGGCTCACCGGGGAGCTGTTTTTT. Protein sequence: CATSDPRAGGLTGELFF. The chain recombines TRBV24-1 with TRBJ2-2; 9 bases are shared with TRBD2. CDR1 and CDR2 (germline): KGHDR, SFDVKD. The length of the CDR3 is 17 residues. Trimming took 4 bases from V and 4 from J; bases not matched to a gene: 9.

There are many counts of this clonotype. V usage is TRBV27 and J usage is TRBJ1-1; a weak D match, TRBD1 (5 bases). The CDR3 spans 12 residues. V dropped 6 bases and J dropped 3 bases, with 8 bases sitting between them. In germline, CDR1 is MNHEY, CDR2 SMNVEV (reference sequence). CDR3 loop: CASRGRYTEAFF. In DNA, the CDR3 is TGTGCCAGCAGGGGGCGGTACACTGAAGCTTTCTTT.

The chain joins TRBV18 to TRBJ2-7; TRBD1 is a possible D gene (5 bases). Germline-derived CDR1 and CDR2 are KGHSH and LQKENI. V was trimmed by 4 bases and J by 4 bases, leaving 17 bases between them. This CDR3 comprises 15 residues. CDR3 coding DNA: TGTGCCAGCTCACGGGGCGATGGCGGACCGTACGAGCAGTACGTC. This sequence encodes CASSRGDGGPYEQYV.

There are many counts of this clonotype. The rearrangement joins TRBV7-9 to TRBJ1-2; D is ambiguous. The CDR3 is 12 amino acids. CDR1 is SEHNR, CDR2 FQNEAQ, per germline (reference sequence). The ends were cut back, 2 bases at V and 1 base at J, with 2 bases in the middle. The CDR3 sequence is CASSLINYGYTF. CDR3 coding DNA: TGTGCCAGCAGCTTAATTAACTATGGCTACACCTTC.

This clonotype was observed a few times. The chain combines TRBV7-2 with TRBJ1-1; possibly TRBD1 for D (5 bases). The CDR3 runs 12 residues. The germline gives CDR1 SGHTA, CDR2 FQGNSA. V lost 7 bases to trimming and J lost 4 bases, with 10 bases between them. The CDR3 DNA reads TGTGCCAGCACCCCAGGGCGCACTGAAGCTTTCTTT. Translated: CASTPGRTEAFF.

This clonotype was counted between two and nine times. The CDR3 DNA is TGTGCCAGCAGATCCACAGGTGGCGAGCAGTACTTC. Its protein is CASRSTGGEQYF. The chain combines TRBV12-3 or TRBV12-4 with TRBJ2-7; TRBD1 might be the D (5 bases). V was cut by 6 bases and J by 6 bases, with 12 bases left in between. This CDR3 contains 12 residues.

The chain recombines TRBV7-2 with TRBJ1-2; 8 bases are shared with TRBD1. Trimming at V came to 5 bases and at J to 5 bases, leaving 7 bases not matched to a gene. Looked up from germline, CDR1 is SGHTA and CDR2 is FQGNSA. The CDR3 is 14 amino acids. CDR3 amino acids: CASSLRDRKYGYTF. As DNA, the CDR3 is TGTGCCAGCAGCCTCCGGGACAGGAAATATGGCTACACCTTC.

CDR3 in DNA: TGCGCCAGCAGCGTACCGGACAGGGGATATGGCTACACCTTC. It encodes CASSVPDRGYGYTF. The chain carries TRBV5-1 and TRBJ1-2; TRBD1 matches 9 bases. CDR3 length equals 14 residues. Germline CDR1 and CDR2: SGHRS and YFSETQ. V was clipped by 4 bases and J by 5 bases; unmatched bases: 6.

This clonotype has just one count. The chain is built from TRBV18 and TRBJ2-1; TRBD1 agrees at 10 bases. This CDR3 is 17 amino acids long. Germline V gives CDR1 KGHSH, CDR2 LQKENI. V gave up 5 bases and J gave up 6 bases; unmatched junction bases: 13. In nucleotides, the CDR3 is TGTGCCAGCTCATCGCTACTGGACAGGGGGTCTATCAATGAGCAGTTCTTC. This sequence encodes CASSSLLDRGSINEQFF.

This clonotype was observed a handful of times. The chain recombines TRBV20-1 with TRBJ2-5, with a weak D call TRBD2 (6 bases). The V end was cut by 5 bases, the J end by 8 bases, with 21 bases between. CDR1 and CDR2 from the germline V gene are DFQATT and SNEGSKA (reference sequence). The CDR3 is made up of 14 amino acids. The CDR3: CSAGPLLVGGTQYF. The CDR3 region has the DNA TGCAGTGCTGGGCCCTTATTAGTGGGGGGAACCCAGTACTTC.

In its sample, this clonotype was seen a few times. The rearrangement links TRBV20-1 to TRBJ2-5; D is unresolved. Between the trimmed V and J ends, which lost 3 bases and 4 bases, there was a span of 9 bases. Germline V gene lookup returns CDR1 DFQATT and CDR2 SNEGSKA (reference sequence). The CDR3 covers 12 residues. The CDR3 DNA reads as TGCAGTGCTAGTTTCCGGTTAGAGACCCAGTACTTC. Protein product: CSASFRLETQYF.

The CDR3 loop reads CASSYPAANTGELFF. The DNA for the CDR3 is TGTGCCAGCAGTTACCCGGCAGCGAACACCGGGGAGCTGTTTTTT. The V and J genes are TRBV6-2 or TRBV6-3 and TRBJ2-2, with D uncertain. V was shortened by 2 bases and J by 0 bases, with 7 bases between the two germline ends. The CDR3 consists of 15 residues. Germline values: CDR1 MNHEY, CDR2 SVGEGT.

The chain employs TRBV12-3 or TRBV12-4 and TRBJ2-6, with D perhaps TRBD1 (5 bases). The V end was cut by 7 bases, the J end by 2 bases, with 12 bases between. The CDR3 has 15 residues. CDR3: CASIKGHAGANVLTF. The CDR3, as DNA: TGTGCCAGCATCAAGGGGCACGCTGGGGCCAACGTCCTGACTTTC.